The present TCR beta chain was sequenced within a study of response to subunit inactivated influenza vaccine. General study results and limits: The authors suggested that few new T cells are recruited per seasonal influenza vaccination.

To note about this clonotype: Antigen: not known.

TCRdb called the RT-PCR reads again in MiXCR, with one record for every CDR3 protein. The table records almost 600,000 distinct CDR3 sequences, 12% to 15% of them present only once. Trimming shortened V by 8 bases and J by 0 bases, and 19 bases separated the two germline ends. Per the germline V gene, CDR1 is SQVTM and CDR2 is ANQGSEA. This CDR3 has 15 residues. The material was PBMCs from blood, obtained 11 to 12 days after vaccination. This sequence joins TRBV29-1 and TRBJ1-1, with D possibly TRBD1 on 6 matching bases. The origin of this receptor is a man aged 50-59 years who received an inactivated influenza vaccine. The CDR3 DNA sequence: TGCAGCATATCCACAGGGATGAGTCTGAACACTGAAGCTTTCTTT. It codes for CSISTGMSLNTEAFF.